This TCR beta chain was sequenced in a study of T cells after yellow fever vaccination. MiXCR, applied by TCRdb to the 5' RACE reads, yields one record per CDR3 protein. The sample holds about 580,000 distinct CDR3 sequences, roughly 17% seen once. With 3 bases removed from V and 3 bases from J, the gap between germline ends came to 12 bases. This CDR3 has 13 amino acids. Germline CDR1 reads DFQATT; CDR2 reads SNEGSKA (reference sequence). This sample comprised PBMCs, obtained roughly 5 days after the first yellow fever vaccination. This rearrangement joins TRBV20-1 to TRBJ2-7; D is possibly TRBD2 (6 bases). This receptor was obtained from a man aged 18 to 30 who received the YFV17D yellow fever vaccine. The chain's CDR3 is CSASRGRNYEQYF. CDR3 nucleotide sequence: TGCAGTGCTAGCCGAGGGAGGAACTACGAGCAGTACTTC.